Included here is one T cell receptor (beta chain) sequence, with context. Antigen: not known. This entry belongs to a study of OX40 agonist ivuxolimab in advanced cancers. For the study at large: Patients in the trial were receiving intravenous ivuxolimab every 2 weeks, at doses of 0.01 to 10 mg/kg.

Whole-study findings and limits: Clones of CD4+ and CD8+ blood T cells grew by week 6 at doses of 0.1 to 3.0 mg/kg.

Clones were sequenced by immunoSEQ multiplex PCR, and TCRdb holds only the in-frame ones, with some missing. Found here are about 64,000 clones, roughly nine tenths of them singletons; the top ten hold 13% to 15%. Unmatched junction bases numbered 12, after V lost 5 bases and J lost 3 bases. Germline V gene sequence: CDR1 SGHVS, CDR2 FQNEAQ. The CDR3 consists of 17 residues. The source of this sequence is an adult with an advanced solid tumor such as melanoma, head and neck, liver or kidney cancer. Specimen: CD4+ or CD8+ T cells sorted from blood, collected in a trial of the OX40 agonist ivuxolimab. The gene calls are TRBV7-8 and TRBJ2-3; 9 nucleotides align to TRBD2. The CDR3 coding sequence is TGTGCCAGCAGCAGAAGTGTAGCGGGAGAGAGTACAGATACGCAGTATTTT. Translation gives CASSRSVAGESTDTQYF. Combining the CDR3 with reference TRBV7-8 and TRBJ2-3 gives the whole variable domain GAGVSQSPRYKVAKRGQDVALRCDPISGHVSLFWYQQALGQGPEFLTYFQNEAQLDKSGLPSDRFFAERPEGSVSTLKIQRTQQEDSAVYLCASSRSVAGESTDTQYFGPGTRLTVL.